A selection of T cell receptor beta chains follows, all from one sample in a study of blood T cell repertoires in COVID-19. The protocol was immunoSEQ multiplex PCR, while the TCRdb copy is restricted to in-frame clones and leaves out a portion. The sample has 390,000 or so clones, roughly 85% seen once. What was sequenced was peripheral blood. Receptors originate from a woman younger than 45 with active or convalescent COVID-19. CDR3s include the opening cysteine and the closing phenylalanine or tryptophan. D genes are given only for firm matches. Clone size is shown for a subset of rows, as once, few, many or a class of expanded clone.

d_gene	abundance	j_gene	v_gene	CDR3aa	CDR3nt
NA	NA	TRBJ1-4	TRBV19	CASSKTQGATNEKLFF	TGTGCCAGTAGTAAAACACAGGGTGCAACTAATGAAAAACTGTTTTTT
NA	NA	TRBJ1-6	TRBV5-5	CASSFDWFYNSPLHF	TGTGCCAGCAGCTTTGACTGGTTCTATAATTCACCCCTCCACTTT
TRBD2	few	TRBJ2-7	TRBV5-8	CASSLAGGISEQYF	TGTGCCAGCAGCTTGGCGGGAGGGATTAGCGAGCAGTACTTC
NA	few	TRBJ1-1	TRBV5-1	CASSLEADMNTEAFF	TGCGCCAGCAGCTTGGAGGCAGACATGAACACTGAAGCTTTCTTT
NA	NA	TRBJ1-2	TRBV18	CASSPLGGNDGYTF	TGTGCCAGCTCACCGTTGGGGGGAAATGATGGCTACACCTTC
TRBD2	NA	TRBJ2-3	TRBV10-3	CAITAGGGDTDTQYF	TGTGCCATCACTGCTGGCGGGGGGGACACAGATACGCAGTATTTT
NA	NA	TRBJ1-2	TRBV11-2	CASGAVTNYGYTF	TGTGCCAGCGGTGCAGTTACTAACTATGGCTACACCTTC
NA	NA	TRBJ1-1	TRBV18	CASSPPWAGVMNTEAFF	TGTGCCAGCTCACCACCGTGGGCAGGGGTCATGAACACTGAAGCTTTCTTT
TRBD2	NA	TRBJ2-1	TRBV7-2	CASSRTSGRGYNEQFF	TGTGCCAGCAGCCGGACTAGCGGGAGAGGATACAATGAGCAGTTCTTC
NA	NA	TRBJ2-3	TRBV11-3	CASSDYTDTQYF	TGTGCCAGCAGCGACTACACAGATACGCAGTATTTT
TRBD1	NA	TRBJ2-2	TRBV29-1	CSVDRGHTGELFF	TGCAGCGTTGACAGGGGGCATACCGGGGAGCTGTTTTTT
TRBD1	NA	TRBJ2-5	TRBV7-9	CASSRDRGVQETQYF	TGTGCCAGCAGCCGGGACAGGGGCGTCCAAGAGACCCAGTACTTC
NA	NA	TRBJ2-1	TRBV6-1	CASSGSGSEVGNEQFF	TGTGCCAGCAGTGGCTCGGGGTCCGAAGTTGGCAATGAGCAGTTCTTC
NA	NA	TRBJ1-5	TRBV5-6	CASSRYLQGYNQPQHF	TGTGCCAGCAGCCGATACCTTCAGGGGTACAATCAGCCCCAGCATTTT
NA	NA	TRBJ1-2	TRBV18	CASSPRSLEGYTF	TGTGCCAGCTCACCACGGTCATTGGAGGGCTACACCTTC
TRBD1	NA	TRBJ1-6	TRBV19	CASSTGGRSPLHF	TGTGCCAGTAGCACAGGGGGTCGTTCACCCCTCCACTTT
NA	once	TRBJ2-7	TRBV3-1/TRBV3-2	CASSQASGGSEQYF	TGTGCCAGCAGCCAAGCCTCGGGGGGCTCAGAGCAGTACTTC